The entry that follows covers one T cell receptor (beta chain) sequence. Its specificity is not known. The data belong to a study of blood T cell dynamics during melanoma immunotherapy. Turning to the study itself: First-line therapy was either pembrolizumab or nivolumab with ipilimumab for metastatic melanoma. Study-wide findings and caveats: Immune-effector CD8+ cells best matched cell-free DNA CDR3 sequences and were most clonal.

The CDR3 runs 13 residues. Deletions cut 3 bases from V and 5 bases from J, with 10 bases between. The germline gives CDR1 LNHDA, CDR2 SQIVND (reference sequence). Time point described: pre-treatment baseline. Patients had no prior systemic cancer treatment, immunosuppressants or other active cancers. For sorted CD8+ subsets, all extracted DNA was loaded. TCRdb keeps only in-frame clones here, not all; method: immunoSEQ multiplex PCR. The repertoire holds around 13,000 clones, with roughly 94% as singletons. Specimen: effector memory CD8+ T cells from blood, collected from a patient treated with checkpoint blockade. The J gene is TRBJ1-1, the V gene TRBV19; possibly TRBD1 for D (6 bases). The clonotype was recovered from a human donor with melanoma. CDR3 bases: TGTGCCAGTAGTATTTGGGGGCGGACTGAAGCTTTCTTT. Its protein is CASSIWGRTEAFF.